These 26 T cell receptor beta chains were sequenced from one sample in a study of early T cells in non-severe SARS-CoV-2 infection. TCRdb passed the 5' RACE reads through MiXCR, listing each CDR3 protein once. The table records tens of thousands of distinct CDR3 sequences, 9.5% to 15% of them present only once. Sequencing was performed on whole blood. These TCRs come from an adult who was a healthcare worker with PCR-confirmed SARS-CoV-2 infection or an uninfected control (not recorded which).

This chain links TRBV9 with TRBJ2-7; 9 bases line up with TRBD2. The CDR3 spans 15 residues. Trimming removed 0 bases from V and 2 bases from J; junction bases left unmatched: 3. Germline CDR1 SGDLS, CDR2 YYNGEE. The CDR3 here is CASSVGAGGPYEQYF. Written as DNA, the CDR3 is TGTGCCAGCAGCGTAGGGGCGGGAGGGCCCTACGAGCAGTACTTC. Full variable domain (remainder filled in from reference TRBV9 and TRBJ2-7): DSGVTQTPKHLITATGQRVTLRCSPRSGDLSVYWYQQSLDQGLQFLIQYYNGEERAKGNILERFSAQQFPDLHSELNLSSLELGDSALYFCASSVGAGGPYEQYFGPGTRLTVT.

This clonotype was found many times. The V and J genes are TRBV12-5 and TRBJ2-1; D not certain. The germline gives CDR1 LGHNT, CDR2 FRNRAP. This CDR3 comprises 14 residues. The ends were cut back, 6 bases at V and 0 bases at J, with 9 bases in the middle. The CDR3 loop is CASGWANSYNEQFF. CDR3 nucleotides: TGTGCTAGTGGGTGGGCGAACTCCTACAATGAGCAGTTCTTC.

This clonotype was recorded at least ten times. This chain uses TRBV18 with TRBJ2-1; no clear D. This CDR3 is built from 12 residues. V was cut by 6 bases and J by 6 bases, with 9 bases left in between. From germline, CDR1 is KGHSH and CDR2 LQKENI. The CDR3 DNA is TGTGCCAGCTCGGTCCTTGGCAATGAGCAGTTCTTC. Its translation: CASSVLGNEQFF.

This clonotype was seen a few times. The V and J genes are TRBV12-3 or TRBV12-4 and TRBJ1-1; no reliable D call. This CDR3 has 13 amino acids. Trimming removed 6 bases at V and 1 base at J, with 9 bases between. The CDR3 region is CASSTLGNTEAFF. The CDR3 nucleotides are TGTGCCAGCAGCACCCTTGGGAACACTGAAGCTTTCTTT.

This chain uses TRBV24-1 with TRBJ2-7; 9 bases match TRBD2. CDR3 length: 15 residues. Germline loops: CDR1 KGHDR, CDR2 SFDVKD. Trimming at V came to 6 bases and at J to 3 bases, leaving 8 bases not matched to a gene. For the CDR3, the DNA is TGTGCCACCAGTCAATCGGCTAGCGGGAACTACGAGCAGTACTTC. Translating it yields CATSQSASGNYEQYF.

There are many counts of this clonotype. The CDR3 nucleotides read TGTGCCAGCAGCTCCAGGGGTACCAATCAGCCCCAGCATTTT. It codes for CASSSRGTNQPQHF. The J gene is TRBJ1-5, the V gene TRBV7-2; D may be TRBD1 (6 bases). The CDR3 has 14 amino acids. Germline V gene data show CDR1 as SGHTA and CDR2 as FQGNSA. Deletions cut 4 bases from V and 3 bases from J, with 10 bases between.

The chain couples TRBV24-1 to TRBJ2-1; D call uncertain. Germline CDR1 reads KGHDR; CDR2 reads SFDVKD. This CDR3 region has 14 residues. V gave up 4 bases and J gave up 4 bases, with 10 bases separating them. The CDR3 region is CATSETQQYNEQFF. In DNA, the CDR3 is TGTGCCACCAGTGAGACACAGCAATACAATGAGCAGTTCTTC.

This chain links TRBV7-9 with TRBJ1-2, with unresolved D. CDR1 is SEHNR and CDR2 is FQNEAQ in the germline V gene (reference sequence). The length of the CDR3 is 11 residues. Trimming removed 1 base from V and 6 bases from J, with 3 bases in between. CDR3 region: CASSLGHGYTF. As DNA, the CDR3 is TGTGCCAGCAGCTTAGGTCATGGCTACACCTTC.

At least ten counts were recorded for this clonotype. The rearrangement links TRBV20-1 to TRBJ2-5; 9 bases line up with TRBD2. This CDR3 contains 15 residues. J gave up 1 base and V 5 bases, and 8 bases lay outside the gene matches. Germline CDR1 is DFQATT and CDR2 is SNEGSKA (reference sequence). CDR3 protein: CSAVKAGGAQETQYF. CDR3 DNA: TGCAGTGCTGTTAAGGCGGGAGGGGCCCAAGAGACCCAGTACTTC.

Ten or more counts support this clonotype. The chain carries TRBV19 and TRBJ2-3; D remains ambiguous. Trimming left V 5 bases short and J 1 base short, with 4 bases between. The CDR3 is 12 residues long. CDR1 is LNHDA, CDR2 SQIVND, per germline (reference sequence). Written as DNA, the CDR3 is TGTGCCAGTAGTCCGGGCACAGATACGCAGTATTTT. Amino acid sequence: CASSPGTDTQYF. Together with reference TRBV19 and TRBJ2-3, the CDR3 gives the full variable domain: DGGITQSPKYLFRKEGQNVTLSCEQNLNHDAMYWYRQDPGQGLRLIYYSQIVNDFQKGDIAEGYSVSREKKESFPLTVTSAQKNPTAFYLCASSPGTDTQYFGPGTRLTVL.

The V and J genes are TRBV19 and TRBJ2-7, with 8 bases fitting TRBD2. Germline CDR1 reads LNHDA; CDR2 reads SQIVND (reference sequence). The CDR3 sequence is 14 residues long. Germline trimming cut 3 bases from V and 4 bases from J; bases unmatched to any gene: 5. The CDR3 DNA reads as TGTGCCAGTAGTATGTCACTAGCGGATTACGAGCAGTACTTC. This translates into CASSMSLADYEQYF.

At least ten counts were recorded for this clonotype. The V gene is TRBV27, the J gene TRBJ2-3; possible D gene TRBD1, 6 bases. CDR1 is MNHEY, CDR2 SMNVEV, per germline (reference sequence). The CDR3 loop spans 13 amino acids. V lost 5 bases and J lost 5, with 11 bases in between. As DNA, the CDR3 is TGTGCCAGCAGTGGCAGGGGCGAAGATACGCAGTATTTT. Residues: CASSGRGEDTQYF.

The sample holds a few counts of this clonotype. V and J are TRBV18 and TRBJ1-4, with 7 nucleotides matching TRBD1. Germline CDR1 KGHSH, CDR2 LQKENI. V lost 8 bases and J lost 7; bases outside the gene matches: 7. The CDR3 extends over 13 amino acids. For the CDR3, the DNA is TGTGCCAGCAGAACCGGGACAGTTGAAAAACTGTTTTTT. Encoded protein: CASRTGTVEKLFF.

This clonotype was picked up many times. The rearrangement links TRBV12-3 or TRBV12-4 to TRBJ1-6, with D perhaps matching TRBD1 (6 bases). Trimming stripped 7 bases from V and 0 bases from J, with 22 bases between. The CDR3 totals 19 residues. The CDR3 is CASTSQAGTTSSYNSPLHF. DNA for the CDR3: TGTGCCAGCACTTCCCAGGCCGGGACAACAAGCTCCTATAATTCACCCCTCCACTTT.

This clonotype was detected a few times. V and J are TRBV19 and TRBJ2-3, with D possibly matching TRBD1 (5 bases). The CDR3 loop spans 14 amino acids. Trimming pared 6 bases from V and 0 bases from J, leaving 10 bases between. CDR1 LNHDA and CDR2 SQIVND come from the germline V gene (reference sequence). The CDR3 nucleotides are TGTGCCAGTAGGACAGCAGTCAGCACAGATACGCAGTATTTT. Residues: CASRTAVSTDTQYF.

This clonotype has only a few counts. This chain uses TRBV3-1 with TRBJ2-7, with 11 bases fitting TRBD2. The CDR3 contains 16 residues. Germline-derived CDR1 and CDR2 are LGHDT and YNNKEL (reference sequence). V lost 4 bases and J lost 3; bases outside the gene matches: 8. The CDR3 sequence: CASSPGTSGHHYEQYF. The CDR3 DNA follows: TGTGCCAGCAGCCCCGGGACTAGCGGTCATCACTACGAGCAGTACTTC.

The CDR3 loop is CSVDNGTSGTFFGEQFF. The CDR3 bases are TGCAGCGTTGATAATGGGACTAGCGGGACCTTTTTCGGTGAGCAGTTCTTC. The chain links TRBV29-1 to TRBJ2-1; 13 bases are shared with TRBD2. The CDR3 sequence is 17 residues long. The junction had 14 bases not matched to a gene; V was cut back by 3 bases and J by 9 bases. CDR1 SQVTM and CDR2 ANQGSEA come from the germline V gene.

This clonotype came up many times. The chain employs TRBV27 and TRBJ2-1; D is possibly TRBD2 (6 bases). Germline loops: CDR1 MNHEY, CDR2 SMNVEV (reference sequence). The CDR3 length is 16 residues. The V end was cut by 2 bases, the J end by 0 bases, with 11 bases between. The CDR3 region is CASSLGGRPSYNEQFF. The CDR3 nucleotides read TGTGCCAGCAGTTTAGGAGGGCGGCCCTCCTACAATGAGCAGTTCTTC.

This clonotype was found many times. The CDR3 DNA sequence: TGTGCCAGCACCACCGGGACAGAGTTTAGCGAGCAGTACTTC. As protein: CASTTGTEFSEQYF. The genes are TRBV27 and TRBJ2-7, with 7 bases that match TRBD1. Germline V gene sequence: CDR1 MNHEY, CDR2 SMNVEV (reference sequence). This CDR3 is 14 amino acids long. With V trimmed by 7 bases and J by 6 bases, 12 bases remained unmatched.

The genes are TRBV28 and TRBJ1-5, with D uncertain. Trimming removed 3 bases at V and 3 bases at J, with 6 bases between. Germline V gives CDR1 MDHEN, CDR2 SYDVKM. The CDR3 totals 13 residues. In DNA, the CDR3 is TGTGCCAGCAGTTTCGGACCCAATCAGCCCCAGCATTTT. Amino acid sequence: CASSFGPNQPQHF.

J is TRBJ2-3 and V is TRBV15; 7 bases match TRBD2. This CDR3 has 15 residues. Germline CDR1 reads LNHNV; CDR2 reads YYDKDF (reference sequence). V was pared by 0 bases and J by 4 bases, with 4 bases of the junction left unmatched. The CDR3 loop reads CATSRDRAGADTQYF. The CDR3 bases are TGTGCCACCAGCAGAGATCGGGCGGGAGCAGATACGCAGTATTTT.

This clonotype was counted many times. The chain uses TRBV3-1 and TRBJ2-7; 7 bases fit TRBD2. CDR1 LGHDT and CDR2 YNNKEL come from the germline V gene (reference sequence). The CDR3 is 15 residues long. Trimming took 4 bases from V and 1 from J; bases not matched to a gene: 7. This CDR3 reads CASSPLVAGSYEQYF. For the CDR3, the DNA is TGTGCCAGCAGCCCCCTGGTAGCGGGTTCCTACGAGCAGTACTTC.

The chain couples TRBV7-6 to TRBJ2-3; 8 bases match TRBD1. This CDR3 region has 15 residues. Trimming removed 5 bases from V and 0 bases from J; junction bases left unmatched: 4. In germline, CDR1 is SGHVS, CDR2 FNYEAQ. CDR3 protein: CASSPRTGSTDTQYF. The CDR3 region has the DNA TGTGCCAGCAGCCCCCGGACAGGGAGCACAGATACGCAGTATTTT.

The chain uses TRBV6-6 and TRBJ1-2; no firm D call. The V end lost 7 bases, the J end lost 8 bases, and 17 bases lay between the germline ends. From germline, CDR1 is MNHNY and CDR2 SVGAGI (reference sequence). This CDR3 is built from 13 residues. DNA for the CDR3: TGTGCCAGCACCTTAGCGGTACACGTAGGCTACACCTTC. Its translation: CASTLAVHVGYTF.

This clonotype is termed medium-sized. The gene calls are TRBV13 and TRBJ1-1, with D tentatively TRBD1 (6 bases). The V end lost 7 bases, the J end lost 4 bases, and 16 bases lay between the germline ends. This CDR3 has 14 amino acids. CDR1 and CDR2 from the germline V gene are PRHDT and FYEKMQ (reference sequence). CDR3 in DNA: TGTGCCAGCACAGGGGAAGACGGGAGCACTGAAGCTTTCTTT. Translated, it gives CASTGEDGSTEAFF.

CDR3 nucleotide sequence: TGTGCCAGCAGCTCCCAGACTAGCGGGGGCGCGAACACCGGGGAGCTGTTTTTT. It translates to CASSSQTSGGANTGELFF. V and J are TRBV4-2 and TRBJ2-2; 12 nucleotides line up with TRBD2. Germline values: CDR1 LGHNA, CDR2 YNFKEQ. After removal of 5 bases from V and 0 bases from J, the junction contained 7 bases not matched to a gene. The CDR3 runs to 18 residues.